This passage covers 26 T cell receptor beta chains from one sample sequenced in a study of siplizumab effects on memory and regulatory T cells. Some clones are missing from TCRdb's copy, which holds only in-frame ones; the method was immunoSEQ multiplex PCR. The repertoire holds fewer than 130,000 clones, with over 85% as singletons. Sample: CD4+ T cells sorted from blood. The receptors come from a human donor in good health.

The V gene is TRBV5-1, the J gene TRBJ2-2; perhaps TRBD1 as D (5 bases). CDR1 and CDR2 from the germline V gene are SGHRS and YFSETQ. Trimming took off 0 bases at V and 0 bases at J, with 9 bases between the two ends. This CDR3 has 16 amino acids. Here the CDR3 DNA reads TGCGCCAGCAGCTTGGTAATAGGGGCGAACACCGGGGAGCTGTTTTTT. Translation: CASSLVIGANTGELFF.

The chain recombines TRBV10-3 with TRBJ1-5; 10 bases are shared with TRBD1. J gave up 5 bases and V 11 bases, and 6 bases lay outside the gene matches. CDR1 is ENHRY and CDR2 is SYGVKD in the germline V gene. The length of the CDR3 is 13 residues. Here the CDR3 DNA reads TGTGCCTCCAGGGGGACAGGGGATCAGCCCCAGCATTTT. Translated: CASRGTGDQPQHF.

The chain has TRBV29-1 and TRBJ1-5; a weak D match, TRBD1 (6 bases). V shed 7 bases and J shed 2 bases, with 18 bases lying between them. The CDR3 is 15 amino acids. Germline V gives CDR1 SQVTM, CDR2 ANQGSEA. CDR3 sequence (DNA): TGCAGCGCCTCAACAGGGCTTCTGGGCAATCAGCCCCAGCATTTT. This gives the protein CSASTGLLGNQPQHF.

This chain's CDR3 is CASSLGQVTDTQYF. The CDR3 region has the DNA TGCGCCAGCAGCTTGGGGCAGGTCACAGATACGCAGTATTTT. The gene calls are TRBV5-1 and TRBJ2-3; D is unresolved. Germline CDR1 is SGHRS and CDR2 is YFSETQ. V gave up 0 bases and J gave up 2 bases, with 7 bases separating them. The CDR3 sequence is 14 residues long. Full variable domain (missing parts from reference TRBV5-1 and TRBJ2-3): KAGVTQTPRYLIKTRGQQVTLSCSPISGHRSVSWYQQTPGQGLQFLFEYFSETQRNKGNFPGRFSGRQFSNSRSEMNVSTLELGDSALYLCASSLGQVTDTQYFGPGTRLTVL.

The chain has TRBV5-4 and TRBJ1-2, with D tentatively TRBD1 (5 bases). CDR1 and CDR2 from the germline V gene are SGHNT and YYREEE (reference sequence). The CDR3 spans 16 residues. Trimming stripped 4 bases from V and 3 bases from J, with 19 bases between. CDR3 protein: CASSTARDLRDYGYTF. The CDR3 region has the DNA TGTGCCAGCAGCACCGCTCGGGACCTTAGGGACTATGGCTACACCTTC.

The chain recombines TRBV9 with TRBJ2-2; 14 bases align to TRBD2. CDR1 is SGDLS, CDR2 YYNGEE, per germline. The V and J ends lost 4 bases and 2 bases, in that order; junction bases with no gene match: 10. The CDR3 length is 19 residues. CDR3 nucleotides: TGTGCCAGCAGCCCAAGACTAGCGGGAGGGCCTATTAACACCGGGGAGCTGTTTTTT. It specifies CASSPRLAGGPINTGELFF.

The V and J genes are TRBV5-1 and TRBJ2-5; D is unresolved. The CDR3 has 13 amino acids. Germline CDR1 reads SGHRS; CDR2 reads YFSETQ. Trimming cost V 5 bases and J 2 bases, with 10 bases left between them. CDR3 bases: TGCGCCAGCAGTTCCGGGCCGCAAGAGACCCAGTACTTC. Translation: CASSSGPQETQYF.

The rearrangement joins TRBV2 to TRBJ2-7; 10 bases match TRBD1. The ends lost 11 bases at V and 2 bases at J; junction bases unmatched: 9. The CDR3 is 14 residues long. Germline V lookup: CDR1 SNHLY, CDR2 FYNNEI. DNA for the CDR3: TGTGCCGGTACTCCCGGGACAGGGGCCTACGAGCAGTACTTC. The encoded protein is CAGTPGTGAYEQYF.

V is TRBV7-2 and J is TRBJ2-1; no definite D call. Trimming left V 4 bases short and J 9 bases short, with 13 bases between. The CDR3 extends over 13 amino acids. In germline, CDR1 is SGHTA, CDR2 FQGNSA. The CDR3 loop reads CASSSLRSSEQFF. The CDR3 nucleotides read TGTGCCAGCAGCTCCCTCCGATCGTCTGAGCAGTTCTTC.

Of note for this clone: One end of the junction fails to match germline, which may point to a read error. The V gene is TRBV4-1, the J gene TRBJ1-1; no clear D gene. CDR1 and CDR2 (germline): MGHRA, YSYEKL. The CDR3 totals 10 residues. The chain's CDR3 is CASSQERTVF. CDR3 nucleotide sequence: TGCGCCAGCAGCCAGGAAAGGACGGTCTTT.

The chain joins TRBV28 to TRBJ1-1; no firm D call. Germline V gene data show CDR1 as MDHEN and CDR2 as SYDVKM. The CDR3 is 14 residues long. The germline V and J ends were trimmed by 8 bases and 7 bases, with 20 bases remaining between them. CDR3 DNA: TGTGCCAGCTGGCCGGGCCCTAAGGGCCTTGAAGCTTTCTTT. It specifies CASWPGPKGLEAFF.

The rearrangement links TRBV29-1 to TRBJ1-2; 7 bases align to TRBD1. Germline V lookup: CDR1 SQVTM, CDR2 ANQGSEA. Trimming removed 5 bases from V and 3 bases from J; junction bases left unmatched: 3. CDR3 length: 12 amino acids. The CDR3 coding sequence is TGCAGCGTTTCCCAGGGGGACTATGGCTACACCTTC. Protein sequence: CSVSQGDYGYTF.

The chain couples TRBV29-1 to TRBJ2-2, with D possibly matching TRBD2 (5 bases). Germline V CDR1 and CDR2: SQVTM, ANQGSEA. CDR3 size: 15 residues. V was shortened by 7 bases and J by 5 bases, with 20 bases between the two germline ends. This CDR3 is CSAGRGQLVTGELFF. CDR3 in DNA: TGCAGCGCGGGTCGAGGGCAACTCGTTACCGGGGAGCTGTTTTTT.

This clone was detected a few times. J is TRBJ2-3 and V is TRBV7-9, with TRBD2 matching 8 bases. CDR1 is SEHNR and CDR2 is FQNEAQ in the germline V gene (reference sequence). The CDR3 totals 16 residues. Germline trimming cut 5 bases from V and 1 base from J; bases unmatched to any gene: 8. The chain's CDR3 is CASSTGLAPGTDTQYF. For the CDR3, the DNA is TGTGCCAGCAGCACAGGACTAGCCCCTGGCACAGATACGCAGTATTTT.

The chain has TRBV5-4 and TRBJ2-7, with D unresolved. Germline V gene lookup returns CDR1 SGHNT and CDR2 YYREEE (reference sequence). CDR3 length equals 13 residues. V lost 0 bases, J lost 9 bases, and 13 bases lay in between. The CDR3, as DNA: TGTGCCAGCAGCTTGGAATTTCAAAAAGGGCAGTACTTC. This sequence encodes CASSLEFQKGQYF.

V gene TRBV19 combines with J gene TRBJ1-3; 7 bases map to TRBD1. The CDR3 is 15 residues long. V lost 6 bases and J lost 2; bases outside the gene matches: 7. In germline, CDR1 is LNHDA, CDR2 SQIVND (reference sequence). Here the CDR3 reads CASRSPTGAGNTIYF. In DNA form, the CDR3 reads TGTGCCAGTAGGAGTCCTACAGGGGCTGGAAACACCATATATTTT.

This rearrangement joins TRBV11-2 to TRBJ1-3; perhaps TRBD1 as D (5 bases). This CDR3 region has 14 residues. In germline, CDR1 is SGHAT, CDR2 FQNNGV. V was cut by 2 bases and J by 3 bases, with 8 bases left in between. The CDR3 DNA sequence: TGTGCCAGCAGCTTATCCAGGGTTGGAAACACCATATATTTT. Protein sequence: CASSLSRVGNTIYF.

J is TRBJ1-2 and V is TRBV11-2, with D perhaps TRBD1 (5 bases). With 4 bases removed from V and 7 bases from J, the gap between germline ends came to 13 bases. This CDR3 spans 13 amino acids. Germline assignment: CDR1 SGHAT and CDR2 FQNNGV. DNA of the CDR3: TGTGCCAGCAGCTCCGACGGGGGTGGTGGCTACACCTTC. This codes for CASSSDGGGGYTF.

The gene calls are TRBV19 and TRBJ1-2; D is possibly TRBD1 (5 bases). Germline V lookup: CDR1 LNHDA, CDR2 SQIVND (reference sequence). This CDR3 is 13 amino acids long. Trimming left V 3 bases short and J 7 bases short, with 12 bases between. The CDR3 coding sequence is TGTGCCAGTAGTATCGACCAGGGATTTGGCTACACCTTC. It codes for CASSIDQGFGYTF. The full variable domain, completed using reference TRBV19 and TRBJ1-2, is DGGITQSPKYLFRKEGQNVTLSCEQNLNHDAMYWYRQDPGQGLRLIYYSQIVNDFQKGDIAEGYSVSREKKESFPLTVTSAQKNPTAFYLCASSIDQGFGYTFGSGTRLTVV.

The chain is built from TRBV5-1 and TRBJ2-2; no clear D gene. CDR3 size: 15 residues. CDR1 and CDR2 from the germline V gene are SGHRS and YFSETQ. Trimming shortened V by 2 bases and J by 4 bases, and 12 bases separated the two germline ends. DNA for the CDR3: TGCGCCAGCAGCTTTTCCCCGACGATCACCGGGGAGCTGTTTTTT. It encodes CASSFSPTITGELFF.

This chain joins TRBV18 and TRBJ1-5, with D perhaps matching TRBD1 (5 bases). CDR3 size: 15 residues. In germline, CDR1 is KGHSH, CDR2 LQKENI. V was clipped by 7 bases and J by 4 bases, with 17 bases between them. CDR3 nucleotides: TGTGCCAGCTGGGACCAAGTCCGTAAAAATCAGCCCCAGCATTTT. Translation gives CASWDQVRKNQPQHF. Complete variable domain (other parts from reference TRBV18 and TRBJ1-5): NAGVMQNPRHLVRRRGQEARLRCSPMKGHSHVYWYRQLPEEGLKFMVYLQKENIIDESGMPKERFSAEFPKEGPSILRIQQVVRGDSAAYFCASWDQVRKNQPQHFGDGTRLSIL.

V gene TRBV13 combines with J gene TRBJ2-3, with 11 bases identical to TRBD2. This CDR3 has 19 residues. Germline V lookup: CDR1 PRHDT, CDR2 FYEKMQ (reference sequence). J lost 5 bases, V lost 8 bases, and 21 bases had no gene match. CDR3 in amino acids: CASARGISGRARPVDTQYF. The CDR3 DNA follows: TGTGCCAGCGCTCGGGGAATTAGCGGGAGGGCCAGACCTGTAGATACGCAGTATTTT.

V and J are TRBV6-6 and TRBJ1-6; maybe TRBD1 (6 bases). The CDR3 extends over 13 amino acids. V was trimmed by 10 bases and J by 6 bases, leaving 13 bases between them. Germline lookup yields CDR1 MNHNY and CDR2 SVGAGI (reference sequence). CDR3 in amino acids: CATKQGLNSPLHF. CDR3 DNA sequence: TGTGCCACCAAACAGGGACTTAATTCACCCCTCCACTTT.

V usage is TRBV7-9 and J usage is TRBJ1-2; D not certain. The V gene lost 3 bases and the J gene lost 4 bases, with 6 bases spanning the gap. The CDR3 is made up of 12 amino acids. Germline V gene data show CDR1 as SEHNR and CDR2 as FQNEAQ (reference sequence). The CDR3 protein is CASSFPLYGYTF. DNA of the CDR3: TGTGCCAGCAGCTTCCCCCTCTATGGCTACACCTTC.

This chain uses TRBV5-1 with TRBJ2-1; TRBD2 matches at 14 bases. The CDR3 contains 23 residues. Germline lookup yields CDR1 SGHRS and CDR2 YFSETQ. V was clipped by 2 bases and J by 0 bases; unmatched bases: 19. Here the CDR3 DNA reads TGCGCCAGCAGCTTTCCCGGGACTAGCGGGGGCGGATATCCTTCCAGCTCCTACAATGAGCAGTTCTTC. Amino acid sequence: CASSFPGTSGGGYPSSSYNEQFF.

CDR3 DNA sequence: TGTGCCAGCAGTCAGGGGGATCGCTACAATGAGCAGTTCTTC. Protein product: CASSQGDRYNEQFF. The chain carries TRBV6-5 and TRBJ2-1, with 7 bases aligning to TRBD1. The junction had 4 bases not matched to a gene; V was cut back by 5 bases and J by 3 bases. The germline V gene has CDR1 MNHEY and CDR2 SVGAGI. CDR3 length equals 14 residues.